The rows below give T cell receptor beta chains drawn from one sample of a study of shared clonotypes between healthy human individuals. Libraries were prepared by immunoSEQ multiplex PCR; TCRdb keeps only in-frame clonotypes and omits some of them. Of more than 2,000,000 clones listed, more than 90% are singletons. Sequencing used naive CD4+ T cells sorted from blood. These receptors all come from a man between 18 and 35 years old in good health. CDR3s include the opening cysteine and the closing phenylalanine or tryptophan. D genes are given only for firm matches. Rows may omit the clone size; those that give it use once, few, many or a size class.

clone_size j_call v_call d_call cdr3_nt cdr3_aa
- TRBJ2-7 TRBV28 TRBD2 TGTGCCAGCAGTTTAGTGGCGGGGGGAAGCTCCTACGAGCAGTACTTC CASSLVAGGSSYEQYF
- TRBJ1-5 TRBV12-2 - TGTGCAAGTCGCTTGACGGGCGGCAGTCAGCCCCAGCATTTT CASRLTGGSQPQHF
few TRBJ1-2 TRBV4-1 TRBD1 TGCGCCAGCAGCCCCGACAGGGGGAATGGCTACACCTTC CASSPDRGNGYTF
once TRBJ2-1 TRBV7-2 TRBD2 TGTGCCAGCAGCTTGTTAGCGGGAGGGTCCTACAATGAGCAGTTCTTC CASSLLAGGSYNEQFF
- TRBJ2-1 TRBV6-4 TRBD2 TGTGCCAGCAGCGGTGGGGCTAGCGGGGGTTCCTACAATGAGCAGTTCTTC CASSGGASGGSYNEQFF
- TRBJ2-1 TRBV4-3 - TGCGCCAGCAGCCAAGTTATGGCTGGGCCAAATGAGCAGTTCTTC CASSQVMAGPNEQFF
- TRBJ1-1 TRBV28 - TGTGCCAGCAGTCCTCTAAGGGGGAACACTGAAGCTTTCTTT CASSPLRGNTEAFF
- TRBJ2-2 TRBV5-1 TRBD2 TGCGCCAGCAGCCCTAGCGGTGTCGGGGAGCTGTTTTTT CASSPSGVGELFF
- TRBJ1-3 TRBV6-5 - TGTGCCAGCAGCCGTGGGGAGTTTGGAAACACCATATATTTT CASSRGEFGNTIYF
once TRBJ2-3 TRBV2 - TGTGCCAGCAGTCAAGAACAGGGGAGGAGTGGAGATACGCAGTATTTT CASSQEQGRSGDTQYF
- TRBJ2-7 TRBV7-6 TRBD2 TGTGCCAGCAGCTGGGAGGGAGGCTACGAGCAGTACTTC CASSWEGGYEQYF
- TRBJ2-1 TRBV27 TRBD2 TGTGCCAGCAGTTCGTTAGCGGGAACTGAGCAGTTCTTC CASSSLAGTEQFF
- TRBJ1-1 TRBV9 - TGTGCCAGCAGCCCCTATGGGGGGAGCGTCGCTGAAGCTTTCTTT CASSPYGGSVAEAFF
few TRBJ1-5 TRBV28 TRBD1 TGTGCCAGCAGCCGGGACAGGGGCGATCAGCCCCAGCATTTT CASSRDRGDQPQHF
- TRBJ2-4 TRBV4-1 - TGCGCCAGCAGCCAAGGAGAGCAAGCCAAAAACATTCAGTACTTC CASSQGEQAKNIQYF
- TRBJ2-3 TRBV5-1 TRBD2 TGCGCCAGCAGCTTTGGGACTACCCGCGGAGATACGCAGTATTTT CASSFGTTRGDTQYF
- TRBJ1-1 TRBV7-3 - TGTGCCAGCAGCCACGAGGGGGGGAACACTGAAGCTTTCTTT CASSHEGGNTEAFF
- TRBJ1-6 TRBV19 - TGTGCCAGTAGTATGAGGAACAGGAATAATTCACCCCTCCACTTT CASSMRNRNNSPLHF
- TRBJ2-7 TRBV11-2 TRBD1 TGTGCCAGCAGCTTAGGGGACAGGGGGATCTACGAGCAGTACTTC CASSLGDRGIYEQYF
- TRBJ1-1 TRBV29-1 - TGCAGCGTTGAGGGCAGTTTGAACACTGAAGCTTTCTTT CSVEGSLNTEAFF
few TRBJ1-1 TRBV19 - TGTGCCAAGCTGGTAGGTGACGCTTTCTTT CAKLVGDAFF
- TRBJ1-2 TRBV5-1 TRBD1 TGCGCCAGCAGCTCCCACGGGACAGCCAGCGGCTATGGCTACACCTTC CASSSHGTASGYGYTF
once TRBJ2-7 TRBV18 - TGTGCCAGCTCACCACCTTGGGCTAGTTTTGGTGCCGAGCAGTACTTC CASSPPWASFGAEQYF
- TRBJ2-3 TRBV2 TRBD1 TGTGCCAGCAGTGAAGCCAGGACAGGGGTGGGCACAGATACGCAGTATTTT CASSEARTGVGTDTQYF
- TRBJ2-1 TRBV27 - TGTGCCAGCGGAGAGCGGAATGAGCAGTTCTTC CASGERNEQFF
few TRBJ1-5 TRBV19 - TGTGCCAGTAGTACGACGTCCAATCAGCCCCAGCATTTT CASSTTSNQPQHF
- TRBJ2-1 TRBV5-6 TRBD1 TGTGCCAGCAGCTGGGGCGACAGGGGACTCCAGTTCTTC CASSWGDRGLQFF
- TRBJ2-7 TRBV28 TRBD1 TGTGCCAGCAGTCTAGACAGGGTAGGGTCCTACGAGCAGTACTTC CASSLDRVGSYEQYF
- TRBJ2-2 TRBV7-9 TRBD2 TGTGCCAGCAGCTTAGTACGTCCGGCGGGCGGGGGCACCGGGGAGCTGTTTTTT CASSLVRPAGGGTGELFF
- TRBJ2-3 TRBV6-1 - TGTGCCAGCAGTTCGATTCCGGGGACGCAGTATTTT CASSSIPGTQYF
- TRBJ2-5 TRBV14 - TGTGCCAGCAGCGCATGGGAGACCCAGTACTTC CASSAWETQYF
- TRBJ2-1 TRBV9 - TGTGCCAGCAGCGTAGACCTGAACCATAACAATGAGCAGTTCTTC CASSVDLNHNNEQFF
once TRBJ1-6 TRBV9 - TGTGCCAGCAGCGTAGGGGTAGAGCCTAATTCACCCCTCCACTTT CASSVGVEPNSPLHF
- TRBJ2-2 TRBV19 TRBD2 TGTGCCAGTAGTATTGGGGGGGACACCGGGGAGCTGTTTTTT CASSIGGDTGELFF
- TRBJ1-1 TRBV18 - TGTGCCAGCTCAGAAGGACAGATGGGCCCATGGGGAGCTTTCTTT CASSEGQMGPWGAFF
once TRBJ1-2 TRBV5-4 TRBD1 TGTGCCAGCAGCCCTCCGGACAGGGTTGCTGGCTACACCTTC CASSPPDRVAGYTF
- TRBJ2-2 TRBV7-8 - TGTGCCAGCAGCTTAAATGCAGGGATGTTGACGAACACCGGGGAGCTGTTTTTT CASSLNAGMLTNTGELFF
- TRBJ2-1 TRBV9 - TGTGCCAGCAGTTACATAGCGGCCTCCTCCTACAATGAGCAGTTCTTC CASSYIAASSYNEQFF
- TRBJ2-3 TRBV6-6 - TGTGCCAGCAGACCAGGGCAGGGTCTTACAGATACGCAGTATTTT CASRPGQGLTDTQYF
- TRBJ1-3 TRBV18 - TGTGCCAGCTCACTTTCGGGCCTTGGAAACACCATATATTTT CASSLSGLGNTIYF
- TRBJ1-6 TRBV30 - TGTGCCTGGAGTGCGGACAGTTATTCACCCCTCCACTTT CAWSADSYSPLHF
- TRBJ2-7 TRBV10-3 - TGTGCCATCAGCGGGGACCGGGGGTACGAGCAGTACTTC CAISGDRGYEQYF
- TRBJ1-5 TRBV10-3 - TGTGCCATCAGTGACATAAGGAATCAGCCCCAGCATTTT CAISDIRNQPQHF
- TRBJ1-5 TRBV6-1 TRBD1 TGTGCCAGCAGTGAACGTATGGGACAGGGCCAGCCCCAGCATTTT CASSERMGQGQPQHF
- TRBJ2-7 TRBV5-1 - TGCGCCAGCAGCTTGGGAGGGGTTCTGACCTACGAGCAGTACTTC CASSLGGVLTYEQYF
- TRBJ1-4 TRBV6-5 TRBD1 TGTGCCAGCAGTTCCTTGGGACAGGGAACTAATGAAAAACTGTTTTTT CASSSLGQGTNEKLFF
- TRBJ2-3 TRBV5-1 - TGCGCCAGCAGCTTGGACCGGGGGATGCAGACAGATACGCAGTATTTT CASSLDRGMQTDTQYF
- TRBJ2-5 TRBV10-3 - TGTGCCATCAGTGAAGGCAGGGAGATCAATAAAGAGACCCAGTACTTC CAISEGREINKETQYF